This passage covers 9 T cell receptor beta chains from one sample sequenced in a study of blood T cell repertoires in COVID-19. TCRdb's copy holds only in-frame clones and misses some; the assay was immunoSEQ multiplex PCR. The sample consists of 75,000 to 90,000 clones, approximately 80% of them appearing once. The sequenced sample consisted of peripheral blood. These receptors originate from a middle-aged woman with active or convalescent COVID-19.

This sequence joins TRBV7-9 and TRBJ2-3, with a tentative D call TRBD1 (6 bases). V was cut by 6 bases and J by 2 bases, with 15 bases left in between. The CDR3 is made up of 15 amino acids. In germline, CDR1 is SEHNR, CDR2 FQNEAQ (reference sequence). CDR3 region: CASRQGDSNTDTQYF. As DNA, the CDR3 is TGTGCCAGCAGACAGGGAGATTCTAACACAGATACGCAGTATTTT. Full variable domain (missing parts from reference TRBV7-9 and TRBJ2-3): DTGVSQNPRHKITKRGQNVTFRCDPISEHNRLYWYRQTLGQGPEFLTYFQNEAQLEKSRLLSDRFSAERPKGSFSTLEIQRTEQGDSAMYLCASRQGDSNTDTQYFGPGTRLTVL.

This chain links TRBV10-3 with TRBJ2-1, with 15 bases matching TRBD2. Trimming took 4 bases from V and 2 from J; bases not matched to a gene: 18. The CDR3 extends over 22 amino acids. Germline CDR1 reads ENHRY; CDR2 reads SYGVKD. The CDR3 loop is CAISGDSRSGTSGRTAYNEQFF. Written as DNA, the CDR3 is TGTGCCATCAGTGGGGACTCCCGATCCGGGACTAGCGGGAGGACCGCCTACAATGAGCAGTTCTTC.

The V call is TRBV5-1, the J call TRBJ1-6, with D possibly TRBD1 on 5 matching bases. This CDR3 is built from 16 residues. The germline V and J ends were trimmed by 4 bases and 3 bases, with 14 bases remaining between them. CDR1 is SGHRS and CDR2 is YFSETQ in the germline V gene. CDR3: CASSPLGAVYNSPLHF. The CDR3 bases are TGCGCCAGCAGCCCTCTAGGGGCGGTCTATAATTCACCCCTCCACTTT. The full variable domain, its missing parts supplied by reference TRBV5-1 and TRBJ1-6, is KAGVTQTPRYLIKTRGQQVTLSCSPISGHRSVSWYQQTPGQGLQFLFEYFSETQRNKGNFPGRFSGRQFSNSRSEMNVSTLELGDSALYLCASSPLGAVYNSPLHFGNGTRLTVT.

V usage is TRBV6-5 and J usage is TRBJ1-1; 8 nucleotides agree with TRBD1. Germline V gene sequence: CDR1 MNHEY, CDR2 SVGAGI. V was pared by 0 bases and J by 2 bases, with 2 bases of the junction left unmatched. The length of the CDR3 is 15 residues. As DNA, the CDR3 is TGTGCCAGCAGTTACTCGACAGGGGCTAACACTGAAGCTTTCTTT. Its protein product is CASSYSTGANTEAFF.

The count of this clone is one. The CDR3 sequence: CASSFYGQGEIGQPQHF. CDR3 nucleotide sequence: TGTGCCAGCAGTTTTTATGGACAGGGGGAAATCGGGCAGCCCCAGCATTTT. The V and J genes are TRBV28 and TRBJ1-5; 10 positions match TRBD1. Germline V gene lookup returns CDR1 MDHEN and CDR2 SYDVKM. V shed 3 bases, J shed 7 bases, and the junction held 12 bases outside the gene matches. This CDR3 has 17 amino acids.

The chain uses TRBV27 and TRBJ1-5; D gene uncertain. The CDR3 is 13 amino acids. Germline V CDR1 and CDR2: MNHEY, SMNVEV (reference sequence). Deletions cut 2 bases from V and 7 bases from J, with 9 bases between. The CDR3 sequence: CASSLAPGQPQHF. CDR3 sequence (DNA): TGTGCCAGCAGTTTAGCCCCCGGGCAGCCCCAGCATTTT.

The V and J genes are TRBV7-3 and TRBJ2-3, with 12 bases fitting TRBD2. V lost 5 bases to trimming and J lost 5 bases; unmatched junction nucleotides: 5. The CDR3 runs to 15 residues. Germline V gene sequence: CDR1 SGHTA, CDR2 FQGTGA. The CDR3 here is CASSPSGGALDTQYF. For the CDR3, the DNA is TGTGCCAGCAGCCCTAGCGGGGGGGCCTTAGATACGCAGTATTTT.

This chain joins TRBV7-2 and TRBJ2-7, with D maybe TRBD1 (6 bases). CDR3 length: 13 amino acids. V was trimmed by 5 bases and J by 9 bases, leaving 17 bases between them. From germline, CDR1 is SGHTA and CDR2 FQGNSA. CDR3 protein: CASSPQVGAGQYF. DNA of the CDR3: TGTGCCAGCAGCCCACAAGTGGGGGCGGGGCAGTACTTC.

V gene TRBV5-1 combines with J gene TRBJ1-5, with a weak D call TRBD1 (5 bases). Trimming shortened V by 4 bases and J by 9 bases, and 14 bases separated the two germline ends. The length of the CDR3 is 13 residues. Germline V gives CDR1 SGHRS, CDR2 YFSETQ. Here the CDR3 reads CASSRDTGGPQHF. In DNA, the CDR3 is TGCGCCAGCAGCCGTGACACCGGGGGGCCCCAGCATTTT.